The 7 T cell receptor beta chains listed next were all sequenced from one sample in a study of T cell responses to AZD1222 COVID-19 vaccine. The table came from immunoSEQ multiplex PCR; TCRdb's copy has only in-frame clones and leaves some out. In the table there are about 140,000 clones, 80% to 95% of which are singletons. The material sequenced was peripheral blood, taken on day 0 of AZD1222 vaccination. Every receptor here comes from an adult in good health.

The V gene is TRBV28, the J gene TRBJ1-5; D possibly corresponds to TRBD1 (5 bases). From germline, CDR1 is MDHEN and CDR2 SYDVKM. V was shortened by 3 bases and J by 5 bases, with 11 bases between the two germline ends. The CDR3 contains 14 residues. CDR3 in DNA: TGTGCCAGCAGTTTGGTAAGGGGTCATCAGCCCCAGCATTTT. Encoded protein: CASSLVRGHQPQHF.

The chain links TRBV5-1 to TRBJ1-2; 9 bases fit TRBD1. This CDR3 spans 15 amino acids. Germline V gives CDR1 SGHRS, CDR2 YFSETQ. Trimming cost V 2 bases and J 4 bases; bases outside gene matches: 6. The CDR3 loop is CASSFGTGTFYGYTF. The CDR3 DNA reads as TGCGCCAGCAGCTTCGGGACAGGGACATTCTATGGCTACACCTTC.

The chain recombines TRBV9 with TRBJ1-3; D might be TRBD1 (5 bases). CDR3 size: 11 residues. Trimming removed 7 bases from V and 9 bases from J, with 11 bases in between. From germline, CDR1 is SGDLS and CDR2 YYNGEE. The CDR3 reads CASGTGGTIYF. The CDR3 DNA reads TGTGCCAGCGGGACCGGGGGCACCATATATTTT.

The chain employs TRBV5-1 and TRBJ1-5; 12 bases are shared with TRBD1. V was clipped by 4 bases and J by 7 bases; unmatched bases: 6. This CDR3 comprises 15 residues. Germline V gene sequence: CDR1 SGHRS, CDR2 YFSETQ. The CDR3 protein is CASSPGQGAFQPQHF. The CDR3 DNA reads as TGCGCCAGCAGCCCGGGACAGGGGGCCTTCCAGCCCCAGCATTTT.

This clone was seen just once. The chain recombines TRBV11-2 with TRBJ1-2; 9 bases fit TRBD1. V dropped 5 bases and J dropped 8; count of bases not matched to a gene: 12. This CDR3 comprises 15 residues. The germline gives CDR1 SGHAT, CDR2 FQNNGV. Here the CDR3 DNA reads TGTGCCAGCAGCCCCATTCTTGACAGGGGGAAGGGCTACACCTTC. Its translation: CASSPILDRGKGYTF.

The chain employs TRBV6-5 and TRBJ1-2, with D unresolved. V lost 7 bases to trimming and J lost 14 bases, with 14 bases between them. In germline, CDR1 is MNHEY, CDR2 SVGAGI. The CDR3 runs 10 residues. The CDR3 region is CASISGSWTF. CDR3 in DNA: TGTGCCAGCATATCGGGGTCGTGGACCTTC.

The V and J genes are TRBV18 and TRBJ1-5, with 8 bases that match TRBD1. The CDR3 is 14 residues long. CDR1 is KGHSH, CDR2 LQKENI, per germline. V was clipped by 5 bases and J by 7 bases; unmatched bases: 7. In DNA form, the CDR3 reads TGTGCCAGCTCAACTACAGGGGGAAGGCAGCCCCAGCATTTT. Translation gives CASSTTGGRQPQHF.